These 29 T cell receptor beta chains came from one sample sequenced in a study of T cell repertoires in cytomegalovirus infection. Each CDR3 protein gets one entry after TCRdb re-called the reads with MiXCR. The table records just over 300,000 distinct CDR3 sequences, around a sixth of them present only once. The sequenced sample consisted of PBMCs. The source of these receptors is a human donor in good health (CMV status not recorded). Some clones in this sample may be carry-over from other donors' samples.

This clonotype was observed at least ten times. The CDR3 reads CASSPQFETQYF. The CDR3 DNA reads as TGTGCCAGCAGCCCCCAATTCGAGACCCAGTACTTC. The chain carries TRBV7-9 and TRBJ2-5; D unresolved. The CDR3 sequence is 12 residues long. Germline V lookup: CDR1 SEHNR, CDR2 FQNEAQ (reference sequence). Trimming shortened V by 5 bases and J by 5 bases, and 9 bases separated the two germline ends.

This clonotype appeared many times. This chain links TRBV7-2 with TRBJ1-2; possible D gene TRBD1, 5 bases. The CDR3 contains 12 residues. Trimming cost V 7 bases and J 1 base, with 7 bases left between them. Germline CDR1 and CDR2: SGHTA and FQGNSA. CDR3 in amino acids: CASMQGNYGYTF. For the CDR3, the DNA is TGTGCCAGCATGCAGGGTAACTATGGCTACACCTTC.

The J gene is TRBJ1-4, the V gene TRBV2, with 8 bases aligning to TRBD1. The germline V gene encodes CDR1 SNHLY and CDR2 FYNNEI. Losses at the gene ends were 8 bases for V and 8 bases for J; bases not matched to a gene: 4. The CDR3 loop spans 12 amino acids. The CDR3 DNA reads TGTGCCAGCGGACAGGGAAGGGAAAAACTGTTTTTT. Its translation is CASGQGREKLFF. The whole variable domain, remainder taken from reference TRBV2 and TRBJ1-4, is EPEVTQTPSHQVTQMGQEVILRCVPISNHLYFYWYRQILGQKVEFLVSFYNNEISEKSEIFDDQFSVERPDGSNFTLKIRSTKLEDSAMYFCASGQGREKLFFGSGTQLSVL.

The rearrangement joins TRBV28 to TRBJ2-1, with 8 bases that match TRBD1. The CDR3 is 16 amino acids. J was trimmed by 5 bases and V by 2 bases; bases with no gene match: 8. CDR1 is MDHEN, CDR2 SYDVKM, per germline. CDR3 amino acids: CASSLVRTGRNNEQFF. CDR3 DNA: TGTGCCAGCAGTTTAGTGCGGACAGGGCGTAACAATGAGCAGTTCTTC.

In this sample, this clonotype turned up a few times. The chain links TRBV18 to TRBJ1-3, with D possibly being TRBD1 (5 bases). The V gene lost 3 bases and the J gene lost 8 bases, with 14 bases spanning the gap. This CDR3 region has 14 residues. Per the germline V gene, CDR1 is KGHSH and CDR2 is LQKENI. CDR3: CASSPGLHRDTIYF. CDR3 sequence (DNA): TGTGCCAGCTCACCGGGGCTCCACCGGGACACCATATATTTT.

CDR3 amino acids: CASETQYNSPLHF. The CDR3, as DNA: TGTGCCAGCGAGACGCAGTATAATTCACCCCTCCACTTT. The genes are TRBV6-6 and TRBJ1-6, with unresolved D. In germline, CDR1 is MNHNY, CDR2 SVGAGI (reference sequence). V dropped 8 bases and J dropped 4 bases, with 9 bases sitting between them. The length of the CDR3 is 13 residues.

This clonotype was observed a few times. The chain joins TRBV7-2 to TRBJ1-1; D is unresolved. This CDR3 has 13 amino acids. Germline CDR1 SGHTA, CDR2 FQGNSA. Trimming removed 1 base at V and 6 bases at J, with 9 bases between. As DNA, the CDR3 is TGTGCCAGCAGCTTAGTGACTCCTTCTGAAGCTTTCTTT. Translating gives CASSLVTPSEAFF.

The table lists this clonotype with a few counts. The V gene is TRBV12-3 or TRBV12-4, the J gene TRBJ2-4; D gene unclear. The CDR3 sequence is 16 residues long. V lost 3 bases to trimming and J lost 0 bases, with 12 bases between them. The CDR3 nucleotides are TGTGCCAGCAGTTTTAGGGCCTCGCTAGCCAAAAACATTCAGTACTTC. This codes for CASSFRASLAKNIQYF.

The sample holds one count of this clonotype. The chain uses TRBV19 and TRBJ2-3; a weak D match, TRBD1 (5 bases). Trimming took off 3 bases at V and 5 bases at J, with 15 bases between the two ends. Germline V gene data show CDR1 as LNHDA and CDR2 as SQIVND (reference sequence). The CDR3 covers 15 residues. The CDR3, as DNA: TGTGCCAGTAGTATTCGACAGCCTCTAGGAGATACGCAGTATTTT. Translated: CASSIRQPLGDTQYF.

The sample holds a few counts of this clonotype. This chain joins TRBV10-3 and TRBJ1-2; TRBD1 is a possible D gene (6 bases). Trimming took 6 bases from V and 8 from J, leaving 16 bases between them. Germline V lookup: CDR1 ENHRY, CDR2 SYGVKD. The CDR3 length is 13 residues. The CDR3 sequence: CAIRETGEGGYTF. The CDR3 nucleotides read TGTGCCATCAGGGAGACAGGAGAAGGAGGCTACACCTTC.

This clonotype has only a few counts. The CDR3 sequence: CASSRTESHTEAFF. CDR3 DNA: TGTGCCAGCAGCCGAACGGAGAGTCACACTGAAGCTTTCTTT. The genes are TRBV3-1 and TRBJ1-1; unclear D gene. This CDR3 spans 14 amino acids. Germline V lookup: CDR1 LGHDT, CDR2 YNNKEL (reference sequence). Trimming took 4 bases from V and 3 from J, leaving 12 bases between them.

The chain links TRBV28 to TRBJ1-6, with unresolved D. The CDR3 extends over 15 amino acids. Trimming removed 1 base at V and 2 bases at J, with 6 bases between. CDR1 and CDR2 (germline): MDHEN, SYDVKM. CDR3 in DNA: TGTGCCAGCAGTTTATCCCGGACCTATAATTCACCCCTCCACTTT. It codes for CASSLSRTYNSPLHF.

This clonotype was counted many times. The chain joins TRBV4-1 to TRBJ2-3; 11 nucleotides agree with TRBD2. Germline CDR1 MGHRA, CDR2 YSYEKL. Trimming removed 4 bases from V and 0 bases from J; junction bases left unmatched: 6. The CDR3 contains 17 residues. The CDR3 nucleotides are TGCGCCAGCAGCCCCCTACTAGCGGGGGCAAGCACAGATACGCAGTATTTT. Translation: CASSPLLAGASTDTQYF.

V is TRBV2 and J is TRBJ1-1, with a tentative D call TRBD1 (5 bases). CDR3 size: 15 residues. Trimming pared 4 bases from V and 1 base from J, leaving 13 bases between. The germline V gene encodes CDR1 SNHLY and CDR2 FYNNEI. Here the CDR3 reads CASSGDPPGNTEAFF. CDR3 nucleotide sequence: TGTGCCAGCAGTGGGGACCCACCAGGGAACACTGAAGCTTTCTTT.

This clonotype was picked up many times. The V and J genes are TRBV10-3 and TRBJ2-3, with 7 nucleotides matching TRBD1. CDR3 length equals 15 residues. V shed 2 bases, J shed 2 bases, and the junction held 4 bases outside the gene matches. Germline V lookup: CDR1 ENHRY, CDR2 SYGVKD. As DNA, the CDR3 is TGTGCCATCAGTGAGGGACAGGAGATCACAGATACGCAGTATTTT. Translating gives CAISEGQEITDTQYF.

This clonotype was observed at least ten times. The chain carries TRBV28 and TRBJ2-7; TRBD2 might be the D (6 bases). Per the germline V gene, CDR1 is MDHEN and CDR2 is SYDVKM. The CDR3 loop spans 14 amino acids. V was trimmed by 5 bases and J by 3 bases, leaving 14 bases between them. CDR3 bases: TGTGCCAGCAGTATTATGGGGACTCTCTACGAGCAGTACTTC. Protein: CASSIMGTLYEQYF.

This clonotype was counted only a few times. This chain links TRBV20-1 with TRBJ1-2; 7 bases map to TRBD1. CDR3 size: 12 residues. With V trimmed by 1 base and J by 5 bases, 1 base remained unmatched. CDR1 is DFQATT, CDR2 SNEGSKA, per germline (reference sequence). The CDR3 loop is CSARGDRYGYTF. For the CDR3, the DNA is TGCAGTGCTAGAGGGGACAGATATGGCTACACCTTC.

There are many counts of this clonotype. This chain links TRBV12-3 or TRBV12-4 with TRBJ1-2, with 7 positions matching TRBD1. The CDR3 has 14 residues. The trim removed 6 bases at V and 2 bases at J, leaving 6 bases unmatched. CDR3 bases: TGTGCCAGCAGACCCTCGACAGGGAACTATGGCTACACCTTC. Translating gives CASRPSTGNYGYTF.

The sample holds many counts of this clonotype. This rearrangement joins TRBV7-6 to TRBJ2-1; weak D call: TRBD2 (6 bases). Trimming cost V 5 bases and J 5 bases, with 16 bases left between them. The CDR3 runs 15 residues. CDR1 and CDR2 (germline): SGHVS, FNYEAQ. The CDR3 region is CASSNRDLGNNEQFF. In DNA, the CDR3 is TGTGCCAGCAGCAACCGGGACTTGGGCAACAATGAGCAGTTCTTC.

This clonotype occurred many times. The CDR3 is CASSRDRGSYEQYF. The CDR3 DNA reads as TGTGCCAGCAGCCGGGACAGAGGATCCTACGAGCAGTACTTC. V usage is TRBV7-2 and J usage is TRBJ2-7; 7 positions agree with TRBD1. The CDR3 has 14 amino acids. CDR1 is SGHTA, CDR2 FQGNSA, per germline. V was pared by 5 bases and J by 1 base, with 5 bases of the junction left unmatched.

This clonotype has ten or more counts. The CDR3 sequence is CASSIPGLADNEQFF. CDR3 nucleotides: TGTGCCAGCAGTATCCCGGGACTAGCTGACAATGAGCAGTTCTTC. The genes are TRBV6-1 and TRBJ2-1; 9 nucleotides match TRBD2. In germline, CDR1 is MNHNS, CDR2 SASEGT. The CDR3 totals 15 residues. The V gene end was trimmed by 5 bases and the J gene end by 5 bases; junction bases not matched to a gene: 7.

This clonotype came up a few times. This chain uses TRBV2 with TRBJ2-3; a weak D match, TRBD2 (5 bases). Between the trimmed V and J ends, which lost 5 bases and 1 base, there was a span of 13 bases. This CDR3 comprises 15 residues. Germline CDR1 SNHLY, CDR2 FYNNEI. The CDR3 sequence: CASSRRAGGTDTQYF. DNA of the CDR3: TGTGCCAGCAGTCGGCGGGCTGGGGGCACAGATACGCAGTATTTT.

At least ten counts were recorded for this clonotype. The chain links TRBV12-3 or TRBV12-4 to TRBJ2-7; D is undetermined. The CDR3 spans 14 residues. The V gene lost 1 base and the J gene lost 7 bases, with 14 bases spanning the gap. CDR3 amino acids: CASSLEVLSEEQYF. The DNA for the CDR3 is TGTGCCAGCAGTTTAGAGGTTTTGTCGGAGGAGCAGTACTTC.

The chain couples TRBV10-2 to TRBJ1-5, with D tentatively TRBD1 (5 bases). V lost 7 bases and J lost 6, with 13 bases in between. The germline CDR1 and CDR2 sequences are WSHSY and SAAADI. The CDR3 consists of 13 residues. Written as DNA, the CDR3 is TGCGCCAGCATGCCCGGGGCGGGTCAGCCCCAGCATTTT. Its translation is CASMPGAGQPQHF.

Ten or more counts support this clonotype. The V and J genes are TRBV5-1 and TRBJ2-1; D assignment may be TRBD1 or TRBD2 (5 bases each). The CDR3 totals 16 residues. Germline V gene data show CDR1 as SGHRS and CDR2 as YFSETQ. Trimming removed 0 bases at V and 7 bases at J, with 17 bases between. The CDR3 DNA follows: TGCGCCAGCAGCTTGGCTATCGGGGCTTCAGGAAATGAGCAGTTCTTC. Its translation is CASSLAIGASGNEQFF.

This clonotype was observed at least ten times. The chain employs TRBV7-2 and TRBJ1-2; D gene ambiguous. The CDR3 has 13 amino acids. Trimming left V 1 base short and J 8 bases short, with 11 bases between. Looked up from germline, CDR1 is SGHTA and CDR2 is FQGNSA. CDR3 protein: CASSLGRISGYTF. DNA for the CDR3: TGTGCCAGCAGCTTAGGACGAATCAGCGGCTACACCTTC.

Regarding this clonotype: Just one base apart from a much larger clone, this may be a read error. The chain combines TRBV7-2 with TRBJ1-1; 10 positions agree with TRBD1. The ends lost 11 bases at V and 6 bases at J; junction bases unmatched: 9. Germline V lookup: CDR1 SGHTA, CDR2 FQGNSA. The CDR3 length is 13 residues. DNA of the CDR3: TGTGCCGGGACCGGGACAGGGGTCTCTGAAGCTTTCTTT. Translated: CAGTGTGVSEAFF. The full variable domain, in which reference TRBV7-2 and TRBJ1-1 provide the parts outside the CDR3, is GAGVSQSPSNKVTEKGKDVELRCDPISGHTALYWYRQSLGQGLEFLIYFQGNSAPDKSGLPSDRFSAERTGGSVSTLTIQRTQQEDSAVYLCAGTGTGVSEAFFGQGTRLTVV.

The chain links TRBV25-1 to TRBJ2-7; D possibly corresponds to TRBD1 (6 bases). The V end lost 6 bases, the J end lost 4 bases, and 13 bases lay between the germline ends. Germline CDR1 and CDR2: MGHDK and SYGVNS. This CDR3 is built from 13 residues. For the CDR3, the DNA is TGTGCCAGCAGGGACAGTGGGTTGTACGAGCAGTACTTC. It yields the protein CASRDSGLYEQYF.

The gene calls are TRBV20-1 and TRBJ2-5; D unresolved. Germline values: CDR1 DFQATT, CDR2 SNEGSKA (reference sequence). V was shortened by 6 bases and J by 3 bases, with 5 bases between the two germline ends. This CDR3 is built from 10 residues. Here the CDR3 DNA reads TGCAGTGCAGGGAAAGAGACCCAGTACTTC. Translated, it gives CSAGKETQYF.